This T cell receptor (beta chain) was profiled in a study of blood T cell repertoires in COVID-19. Germline V gene lookup returns CDR1 MNHEY and CDR2 SMNVEV (reference sequence). CDR3 length: 16 amino acids. With 5 bases clipped from V and 2 bases from J, the junction kept 9 bases outside the gene matches. Per the authors' pipeline: Reference gene primer amplification gave estimated nucleated cell counts. Clones were read by immunoSEQ multiplex PCR, and TCRdb kept only the in-frame ones, dropping some. V and J calls and clone size are those listed in that table; D and trimming were worked out from the DNA. The repertoire holds 180,000 or so clones, with nearly 90% as singletons.

The source of this sequence is a woman between 40 and 50 years old with acute COVID-19. Sequenced: PBMCs or T cells enriched from blood (not recorded which). V is TRBV27 and J is TRBJ1-5; 7 bases fit TRBD1. The CDR3 DNA is TGTGCCAGCAGTCCCCGGGCCGGACAGGGCAATCAGCCCCAGCATTTT. Protein sequence: CASSPRAGQGNQPQHF.